This T cell receptor beta chain was sequenced in a study of blood T cell repertoires in COVID-19. This CDR3 contains 13 residues. V lost 4 bases and J 0 bases, leaving 4 bases between the germline ends. Germline loops: CDR1 GTSNPN, CDR2 SVGIG (reference sequence). Assay: immunoSEQ multiplex PCR; the TCRdb copy retains only in-frame clones and omits some. The data hold under 200,000 clones, with around 77% observed a single time. The chain combines TRBV30 with TRBJ2-6, with D unclear. This receptor was identified in a man aged 55-75 years with active or convalescent COVID-19. Sequenced sample: peripheral blood. The CDR3 is CAWTISGANVLTF. In nucleotides, the CDR3 is TGTGCCTGGACTATCTCTGGGGCCAACGTCCTGACTTTC.